This T cell receptor (beta chain) was documented in a study of cytomegalovirus exposure and HLA in healthy donors. Study-wide findings and caveats: One cluster of highly shared sequence variants probably arose as a sequencing artifact.

About this clone itself: Its specificity is not known.

CDR3 length: 14 amino acids. Germline CDR1 is SGHTA and CDR2 is FQGNSA. The ends were cut back, 1 base at V and 2 bases at J, with 8 bases in the middle. PCR primers comprised 60 Vbeta and 13 Jbeta primers. Clones were read by immunoSEQ multiplex PCR, and TCRdb kept only the in-frame ones, dropping some. The sample comprises 130,000 or so clones, around 84% of which are singletons, and around 3% rests with the top ten. Sequences were obtained from PBMCs. The origin of this receptor is a woman between 18 and 29 years old in good health and CMV-seropositive. The genes are TRBV7-2 and TRBJ2-5; D is possibly TRBD2 (6 bases). CDR3: CASSLVGGQETQYF. CDR3 coding DNA: TGTGCCAGCAGCTTAGTGGGGGGACAAGAGACCCAGTACTTC.